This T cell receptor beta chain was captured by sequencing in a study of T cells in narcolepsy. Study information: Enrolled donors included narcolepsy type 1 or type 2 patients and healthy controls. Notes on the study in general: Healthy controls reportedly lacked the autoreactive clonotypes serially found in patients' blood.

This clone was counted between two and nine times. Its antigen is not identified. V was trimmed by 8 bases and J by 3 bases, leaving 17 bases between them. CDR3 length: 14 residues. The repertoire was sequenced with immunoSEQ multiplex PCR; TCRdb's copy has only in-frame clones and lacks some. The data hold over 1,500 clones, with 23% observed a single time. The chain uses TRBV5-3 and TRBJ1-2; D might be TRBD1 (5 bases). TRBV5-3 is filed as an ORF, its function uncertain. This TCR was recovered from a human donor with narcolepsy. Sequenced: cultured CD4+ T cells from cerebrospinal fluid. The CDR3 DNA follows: TGTGCCAGCAGGGTGGAAGGTGTTCACTATGGCTACACCTTC. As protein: CASRVEGVHYGYTF.